One and the same sample provided the 25 T cell receptor beta chains below, sequenced in a study of cytomegalovirus exposure and HLA in healthy donors. Both 60 Vbeta primers and 13 Jbeta primers went into the PCR. The table came from immunoSEQ multiplex PCR; TCRdb's copy has only in-frame clones and leaves some out. The sample records over 100,000 clones, about two thirds being singletons. The specimen sequenced was PBMCs. Receptors were obtained from a woman aged 70 to 79 in good health and CMV-seropositive.

This chain uses TRBV6-1 with TRBJ1-6, with TRBD1 identical over 8 bases. V shed 10 bases, J shed 5 bases, and the junction held 4 bases outside the gene matches. The CDR3 is 13 residues long. Germline V gives CDR1 MNHNS, CDR2 SASEGT. CDR3 residues: CATQQGDNSPLHF. The CDR3 region has the DNA TGTGCCACCCAACAGGGGGATAATTCACCCCTCCACTTT.

The chain employs TRBV19 and TRBJ2-5; TRBD2 matches 12 bases. This CDR3 spans 15 amino acids. Unmatched junction bases numbered 1, after V lost 4 bases and J lost 1 base. The V gene's germline CDR1 is LNHDA and CDR2 SQIVND (reference sequence). The CDR3 reads CASSKTSGGQETQYF. In nucleotides, the CDR3 is TGTGCCAGTAGTAAGACTAGCGGGGGCCAAGAGACCCAGTACTTC.

V usage is TRBV2 and J usage is TRBJ1-1; 7 bases are a match to TRBD1. Trimming removed 2 bases from V and 5 bases from J; junction bases left unmatched: 2. The CDR3 extends over 13 amino acids. Germline CDR1 reads SNHLY; CDR2 reads FYNNEI. CDR3 DNA: TGTGCCAGCAGTGAACAGGGGGAAACTGAAGCTTTCTTT. Its protein product is CASSEQGETEAFF.

The chain uses TRBV4-1 and TRBJ2-7; 9 positions match TRBD1. With V trimmed by 0 bases and J by 3 bases, 6 bases remained unmatched. The germline V gene encodes CDR1 MGHRA and CDR2 YSYEKL. The CDR3 totals 16 residues. The CDR3 loop reads CASSQEGTGTLYEQYF. CDR3 DNA: TGCGCCAGCAGCCAAGAGGGGACAGGGACCCTCTACGAGCAGTACTTC.

The chain employs TRBV5-1 and TRBJ1-1, with 9 bases lining up with TRBD1. J was trimmed by 4 bases and V by 3 bases; bases with no gene match: 10. The V gene's germline CDR1 is SGHRS and CDR2 YFSETQ. CDR3 length: 16 amino acids. The CDR3 coding sequence is TGCGCCAGCAGCTGGGGAAAGACAGGGGGGACCACTGAAGCTTTCTTT. The encoded protein is CASSWGKTGGTTEAFF.

The table lists this clone with a few counts. The chain carries TRBV6-5 and TRBJ1-5; D possibly corresponds to TRBD1 (6 bases). The CDR3 consists of 15 residues. The germline V and J ends were trimmed by 5 bases and 0 bases, with 11 bases remaining between them. The germline CDR1 and CDR2 sequences are MNHEY and SVGAGI. CDR3 loop: CASSRTGFSNQPQHF. The CDR3 DNA reads TGTGCCAGCAGTAGAACAGGGTTTAGCAATCAGCCCCAGCATTTT.

This rearrangement joins TRBV28 to TRBJ1-5, with D possibly matching TRBD1 (6 bases). V was pared by 8 bases and J by 2 bases, with 16 bases between. This CDR3 spans 15 amino acids. The germline CDR1 and CDR2 sequences are MDHEN and SYDVKM. CDR3 in amino acids: CASLPTGRGNQPQHF. The CDR3 DNA is TGTGCCAGCCTACCGACAGGCCGGGGCAATCAGCCCCAGCATTTT.

The genes are TRBV9 and TRBJ1-2, with no clear D. The CDR3 runs to 15 residues. CDR1 SGDLS and CDR2 YYNGEE come from the germline V gene. The V and J ends lost 1 base and 8 bases respectively, with 18 bases between them. CDR3 coding DNA: TGTGCCAGCAGCGTACCTCAGAGAACTCCGGGAGGCTACACCTTC. Translated: CASSVPQRTPGGYTF.

The chain joins TRBV30 to TRBJ2-6; TRBD1 agrees at 9 bases. Unmatched junction bases numbered 1, after V lost 2 bases and J lost 2 bases. From germline, CDR1 is GTSNPN and CDR2 SVGIG (reference sequence). This CDR3 is built from 15 residues. This chain's CDR3 is CAWSTGGAGANVLTF. DNA of the CDR3: TGTGCCTGGAGTACAGGGGGCGCTGGGGCCAACGTCCTGACTTTC.

The chain joins TRBV7-2 to TRBJ2-7; possibly TRBD1 for D (5 bases). CDR1 and CDR2 (germline): SGHTA, FQGNSA. Deletions cut 5 bases from V and 4 bases from J, with 12 bases between. The CDR3 length is 13 residues. The CDR3, as DNA: TGTGCCAGCAGCGACGCCAGGGCTTACGAGCAGTACTTC. This translates into CASSDARAYEQYF. The full variable domain, in which reference TRBV7-2 and TRBJ2-7 provide the parts outside the CDR3, is GAGVSQSPSNKVTEKGKDVELRCDPISGHTALYWYRQSLGQGLEFLIYFQGNSAPDKSGLPSDRFSAERTGGSVSTLTIQRTQQEDSAVYLCASSDARAYEQYFGPGTRLTVT.

The chain employs TRBV7-2 and TRBJ1-1; possible D gene TRBD1, 5 bases. This CDR3 has 14 residues. Germline CDR1 SGHTA, CDR2 FQGNSA. Deletions cut 6 bases from V and 1 base from J, with 12 bases between. The CDR3 region has the DNA TGTGCCAGCAGTCCCGGACACTCGAACACTGAAGCTTTCTTT. It encodes CASSPGHSNTEAFF.

The rearrangement uses TRBV6-6 and TRBJ2-7, with TRBD2 identical over 12 bases. The V segment lost 5 bases and the J segment 4 bases; nucleotides outside the gene matches: 9. Germline V lookup: CDR1 MNHNY, CDR2 SVGAGI (reference sequence). This CDR3 has 16 amino acids. The CDR3 nucleotides are TGTGCCAGCAGTCCCCTCGGACTAGCGGGATCGTACGAGCAGTACTTC. Its translation is CASSPLGLAGSYEQYF.

The chain links TRBV28 to TRBJ2-4; 7 bases match TRBD2. The CDR3 loop spans 15 amino acids. Germline lookup yields CDR1 MDHEN and CDR2 SYDVKM. V lost 4 bases and J lost 7; bases outside the gene matches: 10. CDR3 loop: CASSSPGGQLNIQYF. CDR3 in DNA: TGTGCCAGCAGTTCTCCGGGAGGTCAGTTGAACATTCAGTACTTC. The variable domain in full, completed from reference TRBV28 and TRBJ2-4, reads DVKVTQSSRYLVKRTGEKVFLECVQDMDHENMFWYRQDPGLGLRLIYFSYDVKMKEKGDIPEGYSVSREKKERFSLILESASTNQTSMYLCASSSPGGQLNIQYFGAGTRLSVL.

Here the CDR3 reads CASSQDFSGQPEAFF. The CDR3 region has the DNA TGCGCCAGCAGCCAAGATTTCTCGGGACAGCCGGAAGCTTTCTTT. The V and J genes are TRBV4-1 and TRBJ1-1; 7 bases agree with TRBD1. The length of the CDR3 is 15 residues. CDR1 is MGHRA, CDR2 YSYEKL, per germline. The trim removed 0 bases at V and 8 bases at J, leaving 9 bases unmatched.

This chain uses TRBV7-9 with TRBJ2-7; TRBD1 matches 8 bases. Looked up from germline, CDR1 is SEHNR and CDR2 is FQNEAQ (reference sequence). This CDR3 contains 15 residues. V gave up 5 bases and J gave up 2 bases; unmatched junction bases: 8. Here the CDR3 DNA reads TGTGCCAGCAGCCAGCGACAGGGGTTGGCCTACGAGCAGTACTTC. This sequence encodes CASSQRQGLAYEQYF.

The chain has TRBV5-1 and TRBJ2-5; TRBD2 aligns across 15 bases. Per germline, CDR1 SGHRS and CDR2 YFSETQ. V lost 4 bases and J lost 2; bases outside the gene matches: 3. This CDR3 is built from 16 residues. The CDR3 region is CASSTGLAGGQETQYF. The CDR3 DNA sequence: TGCGCCAGCAGCACCGGACTAGCGGGGGGGCAAGAGACCCAGTACTTC.

The chain carries TRBV5-1 and TRBJ1-5, with D perhaps TRBD1 (5 bases). V was clipped by 0 bases and J by 0 bases, with 7 bases between them. Germline V gene data show CDR1 as SGHRS and CDR2 as YFSETQ. The CDR3 totals 15 residues. The CDR3 bases are TGCGCCAGCAGCTTGGCCGGGGGTAGCAATCAGCCCCAGCATTTT. Its translation is CASSLAGGSNQPQHF.

J is TRBJ2-1 and V is TRBV6-1; 12 nucleotides match TRBD2. Germline CDR1 is MNHNS and CDR2 is SASEGT. This CDR3 has 15 residues. J was trimmed by 2 bases and V by 8 bases; bases with no gene match: 4. The CDR3 region has the DNA TGTGCCAGCGAACTAGCGGGGGGACCCTACAATGAGCAGTTCTTC. Translated, it gives CASELAGGPYNEQFF.

Comments on this clone: Different DNA sequences within this sample yield the same CDR3. The chain is built from TRBV18 and TRBJ1-5; 8 nucleotides align to TRBD1. CDR3 length equals 15 residues. Losses at the gene ends were 3 bases for V and 3 bases for J; bases not matched to a gene: 4. Germline V gene lookup returns CDR1 KGHSH and CDR2 LQKENI. CDR3 sequence: CASSPGQGINQPQHF. CDR3 nucleotides: TGTGCCAGCTCACCCGGACAGGGTATCAATCAGCCCCAGCATTTT.

The CDR3 loop is CAWSATGNTEAFF. DNA for the CDR3: TGTGCCTGGAGTGCGACAGGGAACACTGAAGCTTTCTTT. The genes are TRBV30 and TRBJ1-1; tentative D call: TRBD1 (6 bases). The CDR3 length is 13 residues. Deletions cut 1 base from V and 1 base from J, with 7 bases between. The germline V gene has CDR1 GTSNPN and CDR2 SVGIG (reference sequence).

This chain connects TRBV5-6 to TRBJ2-2; tentatively, D is TRBD1 (6 bases). Germline V gene sequence: CDR1 SGHDT, CDR2 YYEEEE. The CDR3 loop spans 17 amino acids. The V end lost 3 bases, the J end lost 4 bases, and 19 bases lay between the germline ends. CDR3: CASSSIGRDRRTGELFF. The CDR3 DNA reads as TGTGCCAGCAGCTCGATCGGCCGAGACAGGCGCACCGGGGAGCTGTTTTTT.

This clone was picked up one time. CDR3: CASSFPLAGGRKGEQFF. Written as DNA, the CDR3 is TGTGCCAGCAGCTTCCCGTTGGCGGGGGGGCGTAAAGGTGAGCAGTTCTTC. The V gene is TRBV5-6, the J gene TRBJ2-1, with TRBD2 matching over 9 bases. This CDR3 region has 17 residues. With V trimmed by 2 bases and J by 9 bases, 15 bases remained unmatched. CDR1 and CDR2 from the germline V gene are SGHDT and YYEEEE.

The chain carries TRBV7-2 and TRBJ2-3; maybe TRBD1 (5 bases). This CDR3 contains 14 residues. With 5 bases removed from V and 8 bases from J, the gap between germline ends came to 17 bases. Germline lookup yields CDR1 SGHTA and CDR2 FQGNSA. CDR3 DNA sequence: TGTGCCAGCAGCGTACCTCCGGCGCAGGGTACGCAGTATTTT. Translating it yields CASSVPPAQGTQYF.

The DNA for the CDR3 is TGTGCCAGCAGCGTAGAATCCGTAGACACTGAAGCTTTCTTT. This sequence encodes CASSVESVDTEAFF. The chain joins TRBV9 to TRBJ1-1; D not certain. The germline V gene encodes CDR1 SGDLS and CDR2 YYNGEE. The CDR3 totals 14 residues. Trimming stripped 0 bases from V and 3 bases from J, with 9 bases between. Using reference TRBV9 and TRBJ1-1 for the parts outside the CDR3, the full variable domain is DSGVTQTPKHLITATGQRVTLRCSPRSGDLSVYWYQQSLDQGLQFLIQYYNGEERAKGNILERFSAQQFPDLHSELNLSSLELGDSALYFCASSVESVDTEAFFGQGTRLTVV.

The chain uses TRBV9 and TRBJ2-3; 8 bases fit TRBD1. J lost 1 base, V lost 6 bases, and 7 bases had no gene match. Looked up from germline, CDR1 is SGDLS and CDR2 is YYNGEE. The CDR3 length is 15 residues. The CDR3 DNA reads TGTGCCAGCAAGCCCCTGGGACAGGGCACAGATACGCAGTATTTT. Amino acids: CASKPLGQGTDTQYF. Together with reference TRBV9 and TRBJ2-3, the CDR3 gives the full variable domain: DSGVTQTPKHLITATGQRVTLRCSPRSGDLSVYWYQQSLDQGLQFLIQYYNGEERAKGNILERFSAQQFPDLHSELNLSSLELGDSALYFCASKPLGQGTDTQYFGPGTRLTVL.